The source of this T cell receptor (beta chain) is a study of Ad26.COV2.S vaccination and SARS-CoV-2 variants. This CDR3 region has 12 residues. The V and J ends lost 3 bases and 2 bases respectively, with 4 bases between them. TCRdb keeps only in-frame clones here, not all; method: immunoSEQ multiplex PCR. Found here are 440,000 or so clones, less than 95% of them singletons; the top ten hold around 4.2%. This sample's treatment: approximately 18 received Ad26.COV2.S at low or high dose, single or two shots; roughly 5 received placebo; per-sample allocation not given. The samples date from day 63 after the first vaccine or placebo injection. Study-level points and caveats: It was found that vaccine and placebo recipients had similar non-spike TCR breadth. Higher spike-specific TCR breadth was found in vaccine recipients than in placebo recipients. Substantial breadth was reportedly displayed by spike-specific CD8+ and CD4+ T cell responses after vaccination.

With respect to this clone: Its antigen is unidentified.

The source is a person aged 18-60 years who received the Ad26.COV2.S COVID-19 vaccine or a placebo. This chain joins TRBV12-3 or TRBV12-4 and TRBJ1-2; D is ambiguous. The sample here was peripheral blood, taken in a trial of Ad26.COV2.S vaccine versus placebo. The chain's CDR3 is CASSLSNYGYTF. For the CDR3, the DNA is TGTGCCAGCAGTTTGTCGAACTATGGCTACACCTTC.